This TCR beta chain was observed in a study of T-cell memory formation after mild COVID-19. CDR3 length equals 14 residues. V was cut by 3 bases and J by 6 bases, with 12 bases left in between. CDR1 is MGHDK, CDR2 SYGVNS, per germline. Each CDR3 protein gets one entry after TCRdb re-called the 5' RACE reads with MiXCR. This sample has 350,000 to 500,000 distinct CDR3 sequences, with around 20% found just once. This clonotype was found a few times. The sequenced material came from PBMCs or a T cell subset sorted from them (not recorded which). The chain is built from TRBV25-1 and TRBJ1-5; no clear D gene. The source of this sequence is an adult woman who had mild COVID-19 (a few samples of this study predate the infection). Cell type and time point are not known. This CDR3 reads CASSEAQSGQPQHF. The CDR3 coding sequence is TGTGCCAGCAGTGAGGCTCAGAGCGGTCAGCCCCAGCATTTT.